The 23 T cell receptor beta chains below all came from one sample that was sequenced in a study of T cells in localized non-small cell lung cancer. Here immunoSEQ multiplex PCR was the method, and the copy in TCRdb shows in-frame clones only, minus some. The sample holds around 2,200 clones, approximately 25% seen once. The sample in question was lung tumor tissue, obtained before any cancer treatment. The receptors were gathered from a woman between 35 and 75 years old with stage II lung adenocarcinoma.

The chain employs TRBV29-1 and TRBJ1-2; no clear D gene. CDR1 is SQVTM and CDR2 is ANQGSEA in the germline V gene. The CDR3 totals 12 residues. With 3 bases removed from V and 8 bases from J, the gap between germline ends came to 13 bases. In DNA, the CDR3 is TGCAGCGTTGACTTATCAAGGACGGGCTACACCTTC. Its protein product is CSVDLSRTGYTF.

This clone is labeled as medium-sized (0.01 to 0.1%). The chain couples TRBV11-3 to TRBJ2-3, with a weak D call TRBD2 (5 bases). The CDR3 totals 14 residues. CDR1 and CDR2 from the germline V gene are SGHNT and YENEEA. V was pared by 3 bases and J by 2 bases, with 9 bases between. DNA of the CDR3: TGTGCCAGCAGCTTGTCGGGGAACACAGATACGCAGTATTTT. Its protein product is CASSLSGNTDTQYF.

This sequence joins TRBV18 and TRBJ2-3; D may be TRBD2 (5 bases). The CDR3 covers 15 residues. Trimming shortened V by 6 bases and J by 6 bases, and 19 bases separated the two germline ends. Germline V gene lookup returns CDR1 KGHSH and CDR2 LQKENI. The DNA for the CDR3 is TGTGCCAGCTCTACCACGGCTAGCCCGGGGGATACGCAGTATTTT. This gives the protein CASSTTASPGDTQYF.

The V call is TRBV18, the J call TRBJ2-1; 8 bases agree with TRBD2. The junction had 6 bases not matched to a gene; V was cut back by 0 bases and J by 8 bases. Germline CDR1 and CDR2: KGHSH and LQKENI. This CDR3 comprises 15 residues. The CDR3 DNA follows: TGTGCCAGCTCACCACCGGCGGGAGGAGGGGATGAGCAGTTCTTC. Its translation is CASSPPAGGGDEQFF.

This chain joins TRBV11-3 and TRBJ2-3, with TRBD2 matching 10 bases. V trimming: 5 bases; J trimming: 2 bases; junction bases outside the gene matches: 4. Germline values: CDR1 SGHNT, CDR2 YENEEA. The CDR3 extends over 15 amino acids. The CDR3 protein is CASSRSGGNTDTQYF. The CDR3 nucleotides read TGTGCCAGCAGCCGTAGCGGGGGGAACACAGATACGCAGTATTTT.

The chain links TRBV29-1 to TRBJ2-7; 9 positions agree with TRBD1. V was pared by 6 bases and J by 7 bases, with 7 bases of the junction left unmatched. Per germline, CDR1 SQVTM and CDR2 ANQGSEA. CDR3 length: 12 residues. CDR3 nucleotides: TGCAGCGTCTTACAGGGGGCGCGGGAGCAGTACTTC. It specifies CSVLQGAREQYF.

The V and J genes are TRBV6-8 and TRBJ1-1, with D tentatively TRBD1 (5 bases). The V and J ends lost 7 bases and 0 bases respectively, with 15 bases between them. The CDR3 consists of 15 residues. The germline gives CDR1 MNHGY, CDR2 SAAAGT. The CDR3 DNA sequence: TGTGCCAGCAAACGGTTACCGACAGTGAACACTGAAGCTTTCTTT. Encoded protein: CASKRLPTVNTEAFF.

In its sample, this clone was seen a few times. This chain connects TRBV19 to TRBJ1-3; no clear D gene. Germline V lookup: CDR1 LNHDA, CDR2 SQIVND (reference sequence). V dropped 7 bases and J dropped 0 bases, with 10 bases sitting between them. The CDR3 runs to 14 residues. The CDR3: CASKGTYSGNTIYF. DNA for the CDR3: TGTGCCAGTAAAGGAACTTACTCTGGAAACACCATATATTTT.

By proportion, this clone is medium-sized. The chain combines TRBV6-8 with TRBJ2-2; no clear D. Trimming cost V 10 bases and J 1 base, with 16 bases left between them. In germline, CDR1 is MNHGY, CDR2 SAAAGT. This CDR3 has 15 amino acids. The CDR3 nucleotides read TGTGCCATCAGGAAGCAAGACCAGAACACCGGGGAGCTGTTTTTT. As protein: CAIRKQDQNTGELFF.

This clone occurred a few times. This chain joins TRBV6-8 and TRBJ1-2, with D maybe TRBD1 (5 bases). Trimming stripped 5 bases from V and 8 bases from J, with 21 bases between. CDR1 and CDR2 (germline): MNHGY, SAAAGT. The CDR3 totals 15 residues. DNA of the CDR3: TGTGCCAGCAGTGATGCCCGGGACCCTTTCTTGGGCTACACCTTC. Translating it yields CASSDARDPFLGYTF.

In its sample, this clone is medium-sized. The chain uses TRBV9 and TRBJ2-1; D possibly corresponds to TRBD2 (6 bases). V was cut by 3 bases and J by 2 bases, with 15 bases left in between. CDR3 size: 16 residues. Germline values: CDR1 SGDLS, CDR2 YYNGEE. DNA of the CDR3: TGTGCCAGCAGCGAAGCGAGCGGGTTACCCTACAATGAGCAGTTCTTC. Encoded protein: CASSEASGLPYNEQFF.

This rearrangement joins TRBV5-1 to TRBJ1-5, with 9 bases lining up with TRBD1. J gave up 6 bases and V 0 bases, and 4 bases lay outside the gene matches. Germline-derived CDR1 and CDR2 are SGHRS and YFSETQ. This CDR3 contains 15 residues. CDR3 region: CASSLAGTGSQPQHF. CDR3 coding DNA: TGCGCCAGCAGCTTGGCCGGGACAGGGAGTCAGCCCCAGCATTTT.

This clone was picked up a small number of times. The CDR3 reads CASSQEAGGQPQHF. The DNA for the CDR3 is TGCGCCAGCAGCCAAGAGGCGGGGGGGCAGCCCCAGCATTTT. The rearrangement joins TRBV23-1 to TRBJ1-5; D perhaps matches TRBD1 (5 bases). TRBV23-1 falls under the ORF class, with uncertain function. The CDR3 has 14 residues. V shed 6 bases and J shed 7 bases, with 16 bases lying between them.

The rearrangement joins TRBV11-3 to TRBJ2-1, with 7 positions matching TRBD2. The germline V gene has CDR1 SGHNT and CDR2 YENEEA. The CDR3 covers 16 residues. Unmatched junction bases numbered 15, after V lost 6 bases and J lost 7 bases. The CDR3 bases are TGTGCCAGCAGTTATCTGAGCGGGGCAGTGGGGAATGAGCAGTTCTTC. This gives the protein CASSYLSGAVGNEQFF. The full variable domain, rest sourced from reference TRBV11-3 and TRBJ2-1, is EAGVVQSPRYKIIEKKQPVAFWCNPISGHNTLYWYLQNLGQGPELLIRYENEEAVDDSQLPKDRFSAERLKGVDSTLKIQPAELGDSAVYLCASSYLSGAVGNEQFFGPGTRLTVL.

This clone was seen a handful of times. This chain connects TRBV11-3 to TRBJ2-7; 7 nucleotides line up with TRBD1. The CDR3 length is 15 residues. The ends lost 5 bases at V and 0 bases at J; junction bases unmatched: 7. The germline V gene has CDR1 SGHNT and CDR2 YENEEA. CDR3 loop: CASSLTTGYSYEQYF. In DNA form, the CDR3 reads TGTGCCAGCAGCCTCACGACAGGGTACTCCTACGAGCAGTACTTC.

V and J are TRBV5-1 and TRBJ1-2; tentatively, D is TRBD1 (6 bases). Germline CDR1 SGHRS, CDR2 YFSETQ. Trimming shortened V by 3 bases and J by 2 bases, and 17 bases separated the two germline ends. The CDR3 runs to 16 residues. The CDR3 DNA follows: TGCGCCAGCAGCTGGGGATCCTTAACAGGGAACTATGGCTACACCTTC. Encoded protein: CASSWGSLTGNYGYTF. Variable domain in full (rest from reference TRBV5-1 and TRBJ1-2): KAGVTQTPRYLIKTRGQQVTLSCSPISGHRSVSWYQQTPGQGLQFLFEYFSETQRNKGNFPGRFSGRQFSNSRSEMNVSTLELGDSALYLCASSWGSLTGNYGYTFGSGTRLTVV.

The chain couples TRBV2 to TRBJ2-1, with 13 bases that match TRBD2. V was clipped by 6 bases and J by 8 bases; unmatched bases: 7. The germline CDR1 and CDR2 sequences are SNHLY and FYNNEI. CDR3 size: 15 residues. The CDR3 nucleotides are TGTGCCAGCAGCGTAACTAGCGGGGGGGCCTATGAGCAGTTCTTC. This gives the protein CASSVTSGGAYEQFF.

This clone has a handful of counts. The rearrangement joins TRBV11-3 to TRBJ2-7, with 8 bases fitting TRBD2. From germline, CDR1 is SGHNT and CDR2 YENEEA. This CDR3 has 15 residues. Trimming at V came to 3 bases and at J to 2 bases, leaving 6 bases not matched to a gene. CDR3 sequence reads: CASSFYAGGPYEQYF. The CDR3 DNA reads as TGTGCCAGCAGCTTTTATGCGGGAGGTCCCTACGAGCAGTACTTC.

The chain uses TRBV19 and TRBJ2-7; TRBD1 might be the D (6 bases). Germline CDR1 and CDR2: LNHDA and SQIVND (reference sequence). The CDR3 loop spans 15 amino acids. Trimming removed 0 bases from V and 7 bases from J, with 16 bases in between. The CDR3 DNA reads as TGTGCCAGTAGTATAGATGTGAACAGGGTAAAGGAGCAGTACTTC. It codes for CASSIDVNRVKEQYF. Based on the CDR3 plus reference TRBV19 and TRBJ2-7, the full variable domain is DGGITQSPKYLFRKEGQNVTLSCEQNLNHDAMYWYRQDPGQGLRLIYYSQIVNDFQKGDIAEGYSVSREKKESFPLTVTSAQKNPTAFYLCASSIDVNRVKEQYFGPGTRLTVT.

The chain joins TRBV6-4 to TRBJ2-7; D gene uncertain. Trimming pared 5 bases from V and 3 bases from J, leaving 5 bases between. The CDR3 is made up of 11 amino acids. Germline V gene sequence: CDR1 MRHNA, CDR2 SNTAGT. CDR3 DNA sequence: TGTGCCAGCAGTACTCTCTACGAGCAGTACTTC. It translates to CASSTLYEQYF.

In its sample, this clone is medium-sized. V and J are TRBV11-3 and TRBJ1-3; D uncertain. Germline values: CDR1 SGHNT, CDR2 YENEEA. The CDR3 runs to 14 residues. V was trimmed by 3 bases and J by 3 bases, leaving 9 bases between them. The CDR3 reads CASSLDGDGNTIYF. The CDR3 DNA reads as TGTGCCAGCAGCTTGGACGGCGATGGAAACACCATATATTTT.

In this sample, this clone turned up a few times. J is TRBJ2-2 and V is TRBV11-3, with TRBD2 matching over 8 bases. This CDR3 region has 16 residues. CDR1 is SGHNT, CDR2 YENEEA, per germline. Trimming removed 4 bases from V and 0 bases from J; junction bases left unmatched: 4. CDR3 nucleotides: TGTGCCAGCAGCTCCCGGGGGGGGGCGAACACCGGGGAGCTGTTTTTT. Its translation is CASSSRGGANTGELFF.

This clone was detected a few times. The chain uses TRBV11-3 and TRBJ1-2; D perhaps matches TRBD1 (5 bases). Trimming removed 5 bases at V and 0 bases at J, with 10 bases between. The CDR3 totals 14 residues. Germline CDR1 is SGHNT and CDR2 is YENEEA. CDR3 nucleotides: TGTGCCAGCAGCGGGGCATTTCCTAACTATGGCTACACCTTC. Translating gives CASSGAFPNYGYTF.